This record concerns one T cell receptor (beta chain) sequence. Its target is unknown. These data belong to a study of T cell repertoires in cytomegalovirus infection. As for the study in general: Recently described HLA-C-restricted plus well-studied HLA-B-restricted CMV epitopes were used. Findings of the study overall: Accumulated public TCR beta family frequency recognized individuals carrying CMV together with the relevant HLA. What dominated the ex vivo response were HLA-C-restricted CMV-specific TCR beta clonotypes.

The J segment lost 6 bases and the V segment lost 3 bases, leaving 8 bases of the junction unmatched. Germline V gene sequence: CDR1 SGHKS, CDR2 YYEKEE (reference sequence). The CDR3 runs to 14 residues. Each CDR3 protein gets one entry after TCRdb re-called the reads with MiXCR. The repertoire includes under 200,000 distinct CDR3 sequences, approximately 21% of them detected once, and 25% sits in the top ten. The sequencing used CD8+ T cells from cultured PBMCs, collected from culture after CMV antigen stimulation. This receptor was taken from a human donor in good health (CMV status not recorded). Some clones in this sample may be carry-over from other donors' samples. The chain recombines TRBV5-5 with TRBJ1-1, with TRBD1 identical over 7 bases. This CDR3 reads CASSSHRGVPEAFF. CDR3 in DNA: TGTGCCAGCAGCTCACACAGGGGCGTCCCTGAAGCTTTCTTT.